The entry that follows covers one TCR beta chain sequence. The entry originates in a study of blood T cell repertoires in COVID-19. At the level of the study: Samples came from the United States, Italy and Spain, spanning acute and convalescent COVID-19. PBMCs, B-cell-depleted T cells, or T cells were the source of the cDNA or gDNA that made up the material.

This CDR3 has 14 amino acids. V dropped 9 bases and J dropped 7 bases, with 16 bases sitting between them. The germline V gene encodes CDR1 MNHEY and CDR2 SMNVEV (reference sequence). This study enrolled people aged roughly 18 to 89 from about 26 US geographic areas. Original methodology: Reference gene primer amplification yielded estimated nucleated cell counts. Data came from immunoSEQ multiplex PCR; TCRdb stores just in-frame clones and leaves some out. The V and J calls and clone size come from that table; D and trimming were worked out from the DNA. This repertoire shows approximately 220,000 clones, approximately 92% found once; its top ten account for roughly 3.7%.

The rearrangement uses TRBV27 and TRBJ1-6, with D possibly being TRBD1 (5 bases). Sequencing was performed on PBMCs or T cells enriched from blood (not recorded which). The origin of this receptor is a woman aged 18 to 35 in a cohort exposed to, infected with or recovered from COVID-19 (not recorded which). DNA of the CDR3: TGTGCCAGTCGACCGGGACTCCAAAATTCACCCCTCCACTTT. This encodes CASRPGLQNSPLHF.